Listed below are T cell receptor beta chains from one sample, sequenced in a study of T cells in Graves' hyperthyroidism and ophthalmopathy. Each CDR3 protein gets one entry after TCRdb re-called the multiplex PCR reads with MiXCR. The sample has approximately 490,000 distinct CDR3 sequences, roughly 23% seen once. The sample comprised blood. These TCRs come from a woman aged 70-85 years with Graves' ophthalmopathy. Both conserved end residues are part of each CDR3. The order of the fields is V gene, D gene, clone size, J gene, CDR3 DNA, CDR3 protein. The D gene is left open where the match is weak. A clone size is listed for some rows: how often the clone was seen (once, few, many), or a class if it is expanded.

TRBV12-3/TRBV12-4,TRBD2,few,TRBJ2-1,TGTGCCAGCAGTGTCCCCTCGGGACTAGCGGGACTACACGGTGAGCAGTTCTTC,CASSVPSGLAGLHGEQFF
TRBV6-5,.,few,TRBJ2-3,TGTGCCAGCAGTTACCCCGGACTGACAGATACGCAGTATTTT,CASSYPGLTDTQYF
TRBV6-1,.,few,TRBJ2-7,TGTGCCAGCCGTAACCCTATCTACGAGCAGTACTTC,CASRNPIYEQYF
TRBV14,TRBD2,.,TRBJ2-3,TGTGCCAGCAGCCAAGCCATCAGTGGACTAGCGGGAGGGCCTATAGATACGCAGTATTTT,CASSQAISGLAGGPIDTQYF
TRBV13,TRBD1,.,TRBJ2-1,TGTGCCAGCAGCCCCGGACAGGGGGCGTCCAATGAGCAGTTCTTC,CASSPGQGASNEQFF
TRBV27,.,many,TRBJ2-3,TGTGCCAGCAGTATTCGTCTAGCGCCTGCAACTAGGACAGATACGCAGTATTTT,CASSIRLAPATRTDTQYF
TRBV12-3/TRBV12-4,.,many,TRBJ2-5,TGTGCCAGCAGTCCTCGAGGAGGGAAGTTTAAAGAGACCCAGTACTTC,CASSPRGGKFKETQYF
TRBV10-3,.,few,TRBJ1-5,TGTGCCATCAGTGAGCTGGGGCCTAGCAATCAGCCCCAGCATTTT,CAISELGPSNQPQHF
TRBV20-1,.,.,TRBJ1-2,TGCAGTGCTATTGACAGCTATGGCTACACCTTC,CSAIDSYGYTF
TRBV30,.,few,TRBJ1-2,TGTGCCTGGATGGCGACCTTCTATGGCTACACCTTC,CAWMATFYGYTF
TRBV29-1,.,.,TRBJ2-1,TGCAGCGTTGATAAGGGGCGCCCCGGGTCCTACAATGAGCAGTTCTTC,CSVDKGRPGSYNEQFF
TRBV10-3,.,.,TRBJ1-2,TGTGCCATCAGTGAAGACACCTGGGACTATGGCTACACCTTC,CAISEDTWDYGYTF
TRBV20-1,TRBD2,.,TRBJ2-1,TGCAGTGCCGCGAGCATTTCTAGCGGTCCCTACAATGAGCAGTTCTTC,CSAASISSGPYNEQFF
TRBV27,.,.,TRBJ1-1,TGTGCCAGCACCCCGGAGTACATGAACACTGAAGCTTTCTTT,CASTPEYMNTEAFF
TRBV6-2/TRBV6-3,.,.,TRBJ1-2,TGTGCCAGCAGGGACAGACCCTATGGCTACACCTTC,CASRDRPYGYTF
TRBV12-3/TRBV12-4,.,few,TRBJ1-1,TGTGCCAGCAGTTTAGCGACCAGGGGTGGGACTGAAGCTTTCTTT,CASSLATRGGTEAFF
TRBV6-5,.,few,TRBJ2-7,TGTGCCAGCAGTTCCGCAGGCGGGGCCATGGGTGAGCAGTACTTC,CASSSAGGAMGEQYF
TRBV5-5,TRBD1,.,TRBJ1-2,TGTGCCAGCAGCTCCCGGGACAGGGCTAACTATGGCTACACCTTC,CASSSRDRANYGYTF
TRBV12-3/TRBV12-4,TRBD2,many,TRBJ2-3,TGTGCCAGCAGATCCCGAAGCGGGAGGACAGATACGCAGTATTTT,CASRSRSGRTDTQYF
TRBV30,.,.,TRBJ1-1,TGTGCCTGGACTCGGACGGTGAACACTGAAGCTTTCTTT,CAWTRTVNTEAFF
TRBV7-2,.,many,TRBJ1-5,TGTGCCAGCAGCTTCTTAATCGATCAGCCCCAGCATTTT,CASSFLIDQPQHF
TRBV11-2,.,few,TRBJ1-1,TGTGCCAGCAGCAGGACGGTCCCTCGGGAAGCTTTCTTT,CASSRTVPREAFF
TRBV12-3/TRBV12-4,.,many,TRBJ2-3,TGTGCCAGCAGTTTATGGCTAGCCGGGGGAGATACGCAGTATTTT,CASSLWLAGGDTQYF
TRBV27,TRBD1,few,TRBJ2-7,TGTGCCAGCAGTCCCCGGGACAGGGTGTGGGAGCAGTACTTC,CASSPRDRVWEQYF